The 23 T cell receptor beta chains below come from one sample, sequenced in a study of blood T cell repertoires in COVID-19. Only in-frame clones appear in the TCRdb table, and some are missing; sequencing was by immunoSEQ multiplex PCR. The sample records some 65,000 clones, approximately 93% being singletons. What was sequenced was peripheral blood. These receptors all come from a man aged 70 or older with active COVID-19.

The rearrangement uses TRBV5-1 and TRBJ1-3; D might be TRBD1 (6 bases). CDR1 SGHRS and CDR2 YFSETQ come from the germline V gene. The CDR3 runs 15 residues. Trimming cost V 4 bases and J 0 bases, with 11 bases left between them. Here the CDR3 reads CASSPEGGSGNTIYF. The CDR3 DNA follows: TGCGCCAGCAGCCCCGAAGGGGGCTCTGGAAACACCATATATTTT. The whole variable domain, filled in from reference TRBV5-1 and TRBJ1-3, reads KAGVTQTPRYLIKTRGQQVTLSCSPISGHRSVSWYQQTPGQGLQFLFEYFSETQRNKGNFPGRFSGRQFSNSRSEMNVSTLELGDSALYLCASSPEGGSGNTIYFGEGSWLTVV.

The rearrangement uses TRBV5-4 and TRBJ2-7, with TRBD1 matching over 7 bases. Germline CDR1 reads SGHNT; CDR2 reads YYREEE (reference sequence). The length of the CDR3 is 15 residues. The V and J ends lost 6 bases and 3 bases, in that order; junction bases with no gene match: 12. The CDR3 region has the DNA TGTGCCAGCACCCAAACAGGGGACGTGAGCTACGAGCAGTACTTC. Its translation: CASTQTGDVSYEQYF.

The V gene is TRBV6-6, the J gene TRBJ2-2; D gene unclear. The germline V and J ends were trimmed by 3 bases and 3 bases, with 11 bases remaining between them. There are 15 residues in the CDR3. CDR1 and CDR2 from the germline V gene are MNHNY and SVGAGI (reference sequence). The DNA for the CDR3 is TGTGCCAGCAGTTATTTCTCGGGTGACACCGGGGAGCTGTTTTTT. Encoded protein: CASSYFSGDTGELFF.

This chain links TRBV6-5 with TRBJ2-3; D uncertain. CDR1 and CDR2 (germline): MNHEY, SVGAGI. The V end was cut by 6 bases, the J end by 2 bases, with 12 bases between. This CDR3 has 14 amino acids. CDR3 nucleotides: TGTGCCAGCAGACCTCCCGGGTACACAGATACGCAGTATTTT. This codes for CASRPPGYTDTQYF.

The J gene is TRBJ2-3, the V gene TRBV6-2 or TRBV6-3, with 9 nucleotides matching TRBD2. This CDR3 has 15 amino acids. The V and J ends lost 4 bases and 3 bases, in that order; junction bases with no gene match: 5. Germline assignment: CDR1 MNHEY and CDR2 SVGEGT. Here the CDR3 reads CASSFSGGKTDTQYF. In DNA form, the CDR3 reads TGTGCCAGCAGTTTTAGCGGGGGAAAAACAGATACGCAGTATTTT.

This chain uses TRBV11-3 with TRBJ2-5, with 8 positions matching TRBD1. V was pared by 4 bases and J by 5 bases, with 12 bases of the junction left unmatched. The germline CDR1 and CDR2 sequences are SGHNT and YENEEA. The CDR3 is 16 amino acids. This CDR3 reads CASSSSPQGAWETQYF. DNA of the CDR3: TGTGCCAGCAGCTCCTCTCCGCAGGGGGCTTGGGAGACCCAGTACTTC.

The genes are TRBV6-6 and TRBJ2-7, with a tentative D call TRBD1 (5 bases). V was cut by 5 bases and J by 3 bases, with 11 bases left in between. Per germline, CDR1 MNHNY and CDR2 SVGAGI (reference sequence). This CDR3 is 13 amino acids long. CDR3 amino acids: CASSNRQNYEQYF. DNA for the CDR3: TGTGCCAGCAGTAACCGACAGAACTACGAGCAGTACTTC.

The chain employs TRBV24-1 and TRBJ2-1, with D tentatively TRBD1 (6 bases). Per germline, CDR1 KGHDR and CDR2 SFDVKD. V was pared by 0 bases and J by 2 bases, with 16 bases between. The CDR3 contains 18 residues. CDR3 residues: CATSDLGDILRTYNEQFF. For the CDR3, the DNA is TGTGCCACCAGTGATTTGGGGGACATCCTTAGAACCTACAATGAGCAGTTCTTC.

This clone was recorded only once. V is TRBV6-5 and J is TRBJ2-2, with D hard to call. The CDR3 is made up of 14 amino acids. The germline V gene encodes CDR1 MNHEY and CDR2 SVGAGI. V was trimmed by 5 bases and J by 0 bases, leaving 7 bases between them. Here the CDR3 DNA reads TGTGCCAGCAGTCGTAACACGAACACCGGGGAGCTGTTTTTT. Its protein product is CASSRNTNTGELFF.

The chain's CDR3 is CASSVTGENSPLHF. The CDR3 region has the DNA TGCGCCAGCAGCGTGACAGGGGAAAATTCACCCCTCCACTTT. The rearrangement uses TRBV5-1 and TRBJ1-6, with TRBD1 matching over 8 bases. V trimming: 4 bases; J trimming: 7 bases; junction bases outside the gene matches: 4. The CDR3 sequence is 14 residues long. Per germline, CDR1 SGHRS and CDR2 YFSETQ.

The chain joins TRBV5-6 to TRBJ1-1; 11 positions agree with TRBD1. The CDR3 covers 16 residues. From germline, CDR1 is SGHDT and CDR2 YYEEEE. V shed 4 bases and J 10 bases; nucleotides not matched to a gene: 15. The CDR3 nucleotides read TGTGCCAGCAGCAAAAGGGTAGGACAGGGGGCCGTGGGAGCTTTCTTT. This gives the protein CASSKRVGQGAVGAFF.

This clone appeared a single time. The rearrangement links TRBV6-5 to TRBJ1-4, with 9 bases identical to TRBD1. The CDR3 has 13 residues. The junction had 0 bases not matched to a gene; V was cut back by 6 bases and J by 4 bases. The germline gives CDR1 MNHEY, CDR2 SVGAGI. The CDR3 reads CASRTGGNEKLFF. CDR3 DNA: TGTGCCAGCAGGACAGGGGGTAATGAAAAACTGTTTTTT.

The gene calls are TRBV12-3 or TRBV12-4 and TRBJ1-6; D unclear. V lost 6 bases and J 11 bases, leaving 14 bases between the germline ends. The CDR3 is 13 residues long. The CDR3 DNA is TGTGCCAGCAGCTTTAACCAGGTGACACCCCTCCACTTT. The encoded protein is CASSFNQVTPLHF.

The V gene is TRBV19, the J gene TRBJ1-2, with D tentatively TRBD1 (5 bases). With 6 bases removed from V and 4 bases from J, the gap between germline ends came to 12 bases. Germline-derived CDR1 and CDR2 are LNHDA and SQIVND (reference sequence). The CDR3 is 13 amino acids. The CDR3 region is CASRSDNRYGYTF. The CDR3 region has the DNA TGTGCCAGTAGGTCGGACAACCGCTATGGCTACACCTTC.

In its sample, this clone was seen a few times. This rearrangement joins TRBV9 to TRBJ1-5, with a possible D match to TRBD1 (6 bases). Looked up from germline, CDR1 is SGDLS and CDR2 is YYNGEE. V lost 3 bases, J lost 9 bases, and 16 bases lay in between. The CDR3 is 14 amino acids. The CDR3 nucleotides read TGTGCCAGCAGCGAGGACAGCCACGATCGGCCCCAGCATTTT. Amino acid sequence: CASSEDSHDRPQHF.

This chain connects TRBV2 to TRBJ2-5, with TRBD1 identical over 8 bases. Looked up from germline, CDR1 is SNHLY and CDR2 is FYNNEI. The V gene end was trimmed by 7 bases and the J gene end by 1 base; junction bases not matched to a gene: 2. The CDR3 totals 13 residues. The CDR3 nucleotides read TGTGCCAGCAACAGGGGGACCCAAGAGACCCAGTACTTC. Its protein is CASNRGTQETQYF.

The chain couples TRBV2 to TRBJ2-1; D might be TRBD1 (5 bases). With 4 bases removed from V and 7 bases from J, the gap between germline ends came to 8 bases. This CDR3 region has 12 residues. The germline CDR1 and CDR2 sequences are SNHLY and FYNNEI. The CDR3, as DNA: TGTGCCAGCAGTGTGCAGGGTAATGAGCAGTTCTTC. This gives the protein CASSVQGNEQFF.

The CDR3 spells CASSQEQAWTGELFF. Here the CDR3 DNA reads TGCGCCAGCAGCCAAGAACAGGCCTGGACCGGGGAGCTGTTTTTT. This chain links TRBV4-1 with TRBJ2-2, with D perhaps TRBD1 (5 bases). The CDR3 loop spans 15 amino acids. The ends were cut back, 0 bases at V and 5 bases at J, with 10 bases in the middle. Per germline, CDR1 MGHRA and CDR2 YSYEKL.

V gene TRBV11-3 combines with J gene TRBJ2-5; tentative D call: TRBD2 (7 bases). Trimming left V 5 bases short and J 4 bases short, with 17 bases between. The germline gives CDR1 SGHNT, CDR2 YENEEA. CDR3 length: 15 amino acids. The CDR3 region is CASSPEGGPVETQYF. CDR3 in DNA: TGTGCCAGCAGCCCCGAGGGGGGGCCGGTAGAGACCCAGTACTTC.

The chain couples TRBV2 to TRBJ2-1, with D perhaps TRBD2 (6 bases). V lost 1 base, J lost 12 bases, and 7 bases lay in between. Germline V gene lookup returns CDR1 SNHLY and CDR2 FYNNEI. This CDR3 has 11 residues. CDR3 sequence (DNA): TGTGCCAGCAGTGAAGTGGAGGGGCAGTTCTTC. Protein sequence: CASSEVEGQFF. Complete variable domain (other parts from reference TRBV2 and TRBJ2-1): EPEVTQTPSHQVTQMGQEVILRCVPISNHLYFYWYRQILGQKVEFLVSFYNNEISEKSEIFDDQFSVERPDGSNFTLKIRSTKLEDSAMYFCASSEVEGQFFGPGTRLTVL.

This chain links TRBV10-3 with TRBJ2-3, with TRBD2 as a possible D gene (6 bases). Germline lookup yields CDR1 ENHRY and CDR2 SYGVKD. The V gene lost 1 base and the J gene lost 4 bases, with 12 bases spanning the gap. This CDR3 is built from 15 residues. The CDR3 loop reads CAISELGTLADTQYF. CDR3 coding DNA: TGTGCCATCAGTGAGTTGGGGACTCTCGCAGATACGCAGTATTTT.

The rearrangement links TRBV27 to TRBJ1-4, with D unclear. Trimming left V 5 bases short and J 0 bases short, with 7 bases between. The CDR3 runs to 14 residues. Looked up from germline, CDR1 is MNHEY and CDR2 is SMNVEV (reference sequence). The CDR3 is CASSNRATNEKLFF. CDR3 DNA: TGTGCCAGCAGTAACAGAGCAACTAATGAAAAACTGTTTTTT.

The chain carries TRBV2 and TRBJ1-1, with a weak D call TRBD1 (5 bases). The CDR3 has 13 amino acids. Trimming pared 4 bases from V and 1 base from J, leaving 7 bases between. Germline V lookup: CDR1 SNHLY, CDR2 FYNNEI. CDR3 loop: CASSVQGNTEAFF. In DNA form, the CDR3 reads TGTGCCAGCAGTGTGCAGGGGAACACTGAAGCTTTCTTT.